This is a list of T cell receptor beta chains from one sample in a study of early T cells in non-severe SARS-CoV-2 infection. In TCRdb, the 5' RACE reads were re-called with MiXCR into one record per CDR3 protein. The sample shows around 48,000 distinct CDR3 sequences, 13% of them seen only once. Sequenced material: whole blood. The source of these receptors is an adult who was a healthcare worker with PCR-confirmed SARS-CoV-2 infection or an uninfected control (not recorded which). Each CDR3 is given with its conserved first and last residue. The order of the fields is clone size, J gene, D gene, V gene, CDR3 protein, CDR3 DNA. D genes are given only for firm matches. The size of a clone is reported for some rows only, either as once, few or many, or as a class for expanded clones.

size: many; J: TRBJ1-1; D: .; V: TRBV10-2; CDR3: CASQGNTEAFF; DNA: TGCGCCAGCCAGGGGAACACTGAAGCTTTCTTT
size: many; J: TRBJ2-3; D: TRBD1; V: TRBV12-5; CDR3: CASGPQGTGTDTQYF; DNA: TGTGCTAGTGGTCCACAAGGGACAGGCACAGATACGCAGTATTTT
size: many; J: TRBJ1-1; D: .; V: TRBV5-5; CDR3: CASSPWGGTEAFF; DNA: TGTGCCAGCAGCCCCTGGGGGGGCACTGAAGCTTTCTTT
size: many; J: TRBJ2-3; D: TRBD1; V: TRBV29-1; CDR3: CSVGQGEGDTQYF; DNA: TGCAGCGTCGGACAGGGGGAGGGAGATACGCAGTATTTT
size: .; J: TRBJ2-7; D: TRBD2; V: TRBV6-5; CDR3: CATKGAGTSSYEQYF; DNA: TGTGCCACCAAAGGGGCAGGGACTAGCAGCTACGAGCAGTACTTC
size: few; J: TRBJ2-7; D: TRBD2; V: TRBV20-1; CDR3: CSARDREGLYEQYF; DNA: TGCAGTGCTAGAGACCGGGAGGGCCTCTACGAGCAGTACTTC
size: .; J: TRBJ2-1; D: .; V: TRBV4-1; CDR3: CASSQEAGYNEQFF; DNA: TGCGCCAGCAGCCAAGAGGCCGGATACAATGAGCAGTTCTTC
size: many; J: TRBJ2-1; D: .; V: TRBV27; CDR3: CASALRGNEQFF; DNA: TGTGCCAGCGCGTTAAGGGGCAATGAGCAGTTCTTC
size: .; J: TRBJ2-7; D: TRBD2; V: TRBV10-3; CDR3: CAISESVAGRTYEQYF; DNA: TGTGCCATCAGTGAGTCGGTAGCGGGGCGAACCTACGAGCAGTACTTC
size: many; J: TRBJ1-4; D: .; V: TRBV29-1; CDR3: CSVGLRRGGEKLFF; DNA: TGCAGCGTTGGTCTTAGGAGGGGAGGTGAAAAACTGTTTTTT
size: .; J: TRBJ2-4; D: .; V: TRBV5-1; CDR3: CASSLGDPLNIQYF; DNA: TGCGCCAGCAGCTTGGGGGACCCCTTAAACATTCAGTACTTC
size: many; J: TRBJ2-2; D: .; V: TRBV9; CDR3: CASSVGNYNTGELFF; DNA: TGTGCCAGCAGCGTAGGGAACTACAACACCGGGGAGCTGTTTTTT
size: many; J: TRBJ2-2; D: .; V: TRBV6-2/TRBV6-3; CDR3: CASSIAIARGGELFF; DNA: TGTGCCAGCAGCATCGCAATCGCTCGGGGCGGGGAGCTGTTTTTT
size: few; J: TRBJ1-3; D: .; V: TRBV27; CDR3: CASSLRGRVAGNTIYF; DNA: TGTGCCAGCAGTTTAAGGGGCCGCGTGGCTGGAAACACCATATATTTT
size: many; J: TRBJ2-2; D: .; V: TRBV7-8; CDR3: CASSLGAAGELFF; DNA: TGTGCCAGCAGCTTAGGGGCAGCCGGGGAGCTGTTTTTT
size: .; J: TRBJ2-7; D: TRBD1; V: TRBV7-6; CDR3: CASSFSQGADEQYF; DNA: TGTGCCAGCAGTTTCTCGCAGGGGGCGGACGAGCAGTACTTC
size: .; J: TRBJ1-3; D: .; V: TRBV6-6; CDR3: CASSYSDGKGNTIYF; DNA: TGTGCCAGCAGTTACTCGGACGGGAAGGGAAACACCATATATTTT
size: few; J: TRBJ2-3; D: .; V: TRBV4-1; CDR3: CASSQGPFSQGHTTDTQYF; DNA: TGCGCCAGCAGCCAAGGCCCTTTTTCGCAGGGCCATACCACAGATACGCAGTATTTT
size: many; J: TRBJ1-4; D: .; V: TRBV10-3; CDR3: CAISESHQATLEKLFF; DNA: TGTGCCATCAGTGAGTCGCACCAGGCCACCCTTGAAAAACTGTTTTTT
size: .; J: TRBJ2-1; D: TRBD2; V: TRBV12-5; CDR3: CASGLVRTGGLREGSYNEQFF; DNA: TGTGCTAGTGGTTTGGTACGGACCGGGGGTTTGCGGGAGGGGTCCTACAATGAGCAGTTCTTC
size: .; J: TRBJ2-7; D: TRBD2; V: TRBV2; CDR3: CASWASGNYEQYF; DNA: TGTGCCAGCTGGGCTAGCGGGAACTACGAGCAGTACTTC
size: many; J: TRBJ1-5; D: .; V: TRBV10-3; CDR3: CAISSVTSNQPQHF; DNA: TGTGCCATCAGCTCTGTGACTAGCAATCAGCCCCAGCATTTT
size: many; J: TRBJ1-6; D: .; V: TRBV4-1; CDR3: CASRRRAGYNSPLHF; DNA: TGCGCCAGCAGGCGTCGGGCCGGCTATAATTCACCCCTCCACTTT
size: .; J: TRBJ2-7; D: .; V: TRBV2; CDR3: CASFLGGYEQYF; DNA: TGTGCCAGCTTTCTGGGGGGTTACGAGCAGTACTTC
size: once; J: TRBJ2-2; D: .; V: TRBV29-1; CDR3: CSVLDSANTGELFF; DNA: TGCAGCGTTCTTGACAGCGCGAACACCGGGGAGCTGTTTTTT
size: .; J: TRBJ1-1; D: .; V: TRBV2; CDR3: CASSLYGRDTEAFF; DNA: TGTGCCAGCAGCCTATACGGTAGGGACACTGAAGCTTTCTTT
size: few; J: TRBJ2-3; D: .; V: TRBV29-1; CDR3: CSVESGEDTQYF; DNA: TGCAGCGTTGAATCCGGAGAAGACACGCAGTATTTT
size: .; J: TRBJ2-2; D: .; V: TRBV11-3; CDR3: CASSLAGPATGELFF; DNA: TGTGCCAGCAGCTTAGCCGGCCCCGCCACCGGGGAGCTGTTTTTT
size: many; J: TRBJ1-1; D: TRBD1; V: TRBV18; CDR3: CASSPLWDRGENTEAFF; DNA: TGTGCCAGCTCACCACTCTGGGACAGGGGGGAGAACACTGAAGCTTTCTTT
size: .; J: TRBJ2-3; D: .; V: TRBV24-1; CDR3: CATSDSRATDTQYF; DNA: TGTGCCACCAGTGACAGCCGGGCCACAGATACGCAGTATTTT
size: once; J: TRBJ1-3; D: .; V: TRBV6-6; CDR3: CASSYSAADTIYF; DNA: TGTGCCAGCAGTTACTCCGCAGCCGACACCATATATTTT
size: many; J: TRBJ1-1; D: TRBD1; V: TRBV20-1; CDR3: CSAPDRGNTEAFF; DNA: TGCAGTGCCCCGGACAGGGGGAACACTGAAGCTTTCTTT
size: .; J: TRBJ2-3; D: .; V: TRBV5-1; CDR3: CASSSTFARTDTQYF; DNA: TGCGCCAGCAGCTCCACCTTCGCTCGCACAGATACGCAGTATTTT
size: .; J: TRBJ1-5; D: .; V: TRBV20-1; CDR3: CSARADPNQPQHF; DNA: TGCAGTGCCAGAGCGGATCCCAATCAGCCCCAGCATTTT
size: few; J: TRBJ2-4; D: TRBD2; V: TRBV20-1; CDR3: CSASISSGGLKNIQYF; DNA: TGCAGTGCTAGTATTTCTAGCGGGGGCCTTAAAAACATTCAGTACTTC
size: many; J: TRBJ2-3; D: .; V: TRBV15; CDR3: CATSRERLVGSTDTQYF; DNA: TGTGCCACCAGCAGAGAGAGACTAGTTGGTTCCACAGATACGCAGTATTTT
size: many; J: TRBJ1-1; D: .; V: TRBV7-9; CDR3: CASSSRTVLNTEAFF; DNA: TGTGCCAGCAGCTCACGGACAGTATTGAACACTGAAGCTTTCTTT
size: many; J: TRBJ2-3; D: TRBD1; V: TRBV6-6; CDR3: CASRTRDRFPDTQYF; DNA: TGTGCCAGCAGAACCCGGGACAGGTTCCCAGATACGCAGTATTTT
size: .; J: TRBJ2-3; D: .; V: TRBV30; CDR3: CAWSAPSMTDTQYF; DNA: TGTGCCTGGAGCGCACCCTCGATGACAGATACGCAGTATTTT
size: .; J: TRBJ2-7; D: .; V: TRBV4-1; CDR3: CASSQSRELEQYF; DNA: TGCGCCAGCAGCCAATCGAGGGAGCTGGAGCAGTACTTC
size: .; J: TRBJ1-1; D: .; V: TRBV3-1; CDR3: CASRDLNTEAFF; DNA: TGTGCCAGCAGGGATTTGAACACTGAAGCTTTCTTT
size: many; J: TRBJ2-3; D: TRBD2; V: TRBV28; CDR3: CASSLTLLAGVREYF; DNA: TGTGCCAGCAGTTTAACCCTACTAGCGGGAGTCAGGGAGTATTTT